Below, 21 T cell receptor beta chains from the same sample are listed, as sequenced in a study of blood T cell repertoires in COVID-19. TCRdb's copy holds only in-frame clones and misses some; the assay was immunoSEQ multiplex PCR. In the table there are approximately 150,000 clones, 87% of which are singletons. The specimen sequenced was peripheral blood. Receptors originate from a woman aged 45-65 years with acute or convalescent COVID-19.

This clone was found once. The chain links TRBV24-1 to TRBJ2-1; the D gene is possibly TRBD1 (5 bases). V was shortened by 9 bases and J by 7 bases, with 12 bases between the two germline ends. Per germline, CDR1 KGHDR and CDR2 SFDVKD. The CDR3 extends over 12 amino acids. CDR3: CATGSQVNEQFF. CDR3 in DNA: TGTGCCACCGGATCACAGGTGAATGAGCAGTTCTTC.

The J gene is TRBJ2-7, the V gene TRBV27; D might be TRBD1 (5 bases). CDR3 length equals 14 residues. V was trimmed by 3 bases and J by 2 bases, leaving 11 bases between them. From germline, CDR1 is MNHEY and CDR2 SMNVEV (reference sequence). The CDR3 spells CASSFGREAYEQYF. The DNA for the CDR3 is TGTGCCAGCAGTTTCGGCAGGGAAGCCTACGAGCAGTACTTC.

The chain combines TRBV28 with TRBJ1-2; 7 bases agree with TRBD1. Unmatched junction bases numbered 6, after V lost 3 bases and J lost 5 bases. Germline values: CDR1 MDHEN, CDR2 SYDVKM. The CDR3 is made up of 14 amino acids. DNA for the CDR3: TGTGCCAGCAGTTTGGAAAGGGGGCGGTATGGCTACACCTTC. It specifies CASSLERGRYGYTF.

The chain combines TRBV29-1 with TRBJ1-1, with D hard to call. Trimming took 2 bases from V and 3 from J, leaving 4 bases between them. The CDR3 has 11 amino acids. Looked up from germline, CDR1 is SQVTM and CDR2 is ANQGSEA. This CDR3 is CSVETDTEAFF. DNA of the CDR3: TGCAGCGTTGAAACAGACACTGAAGCTTTCTTT.

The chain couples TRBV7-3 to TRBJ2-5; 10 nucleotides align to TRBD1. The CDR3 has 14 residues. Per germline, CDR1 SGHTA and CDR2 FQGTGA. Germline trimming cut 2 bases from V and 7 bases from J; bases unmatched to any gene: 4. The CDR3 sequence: CASSLGGQGLTQYF. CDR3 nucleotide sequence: TGTGCCAGCAGCTTAGGGGGACAGGGGTTGACCCAGTACTTC.

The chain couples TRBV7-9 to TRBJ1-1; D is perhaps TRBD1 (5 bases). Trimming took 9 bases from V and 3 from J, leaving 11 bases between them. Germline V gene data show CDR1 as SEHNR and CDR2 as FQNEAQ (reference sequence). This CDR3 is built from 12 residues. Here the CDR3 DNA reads TGTGCCAGTTCACAGGCTGACACTGAAGCTTTCTTT. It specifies CASSQADTEAFF.

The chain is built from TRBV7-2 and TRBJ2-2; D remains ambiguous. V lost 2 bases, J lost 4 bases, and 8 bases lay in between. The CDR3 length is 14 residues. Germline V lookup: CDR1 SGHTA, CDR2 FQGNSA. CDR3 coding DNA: TGTGCCAGCAGCTTAAAGAGATCCACCGGGGAGCTGTTTTTT. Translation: CASSLKRSTGELFF.

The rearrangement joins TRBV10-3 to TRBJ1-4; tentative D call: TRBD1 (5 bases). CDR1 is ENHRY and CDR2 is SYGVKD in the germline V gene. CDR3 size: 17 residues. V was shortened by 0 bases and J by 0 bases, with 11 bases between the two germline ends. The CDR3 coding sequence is TGTGCCATCAGTGAGTCGGCAGGGCCTGCAACTAATGAAAAACTGTTTTTT. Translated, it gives CAISESAGPATNEKLFF.

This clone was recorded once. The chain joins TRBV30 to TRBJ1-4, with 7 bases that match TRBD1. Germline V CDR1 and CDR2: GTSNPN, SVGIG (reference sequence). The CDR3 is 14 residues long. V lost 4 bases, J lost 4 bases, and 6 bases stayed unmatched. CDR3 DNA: TGTGCCTGGAATCCGGGACAGCATAATGAAAAACTGTTTTTT. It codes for CAWNPGQHNEKLFF.

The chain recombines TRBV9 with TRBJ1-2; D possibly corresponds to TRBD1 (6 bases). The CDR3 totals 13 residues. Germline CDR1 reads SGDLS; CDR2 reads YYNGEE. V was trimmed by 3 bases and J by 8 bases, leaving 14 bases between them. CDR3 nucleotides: TGTGCCAGCAGCGCACCGGACAGAGGGGGCTACACCTTC. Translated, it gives CASSAPDRGGYTF.

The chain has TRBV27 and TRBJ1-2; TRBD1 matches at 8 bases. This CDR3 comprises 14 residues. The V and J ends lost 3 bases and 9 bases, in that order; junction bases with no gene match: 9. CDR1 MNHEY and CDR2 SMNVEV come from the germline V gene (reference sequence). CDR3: CASSFRTGRESYTF. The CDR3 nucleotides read TGTGCCAGCAGTTTCCGGACAGGGAGAGAAAGCTACACCTTC.

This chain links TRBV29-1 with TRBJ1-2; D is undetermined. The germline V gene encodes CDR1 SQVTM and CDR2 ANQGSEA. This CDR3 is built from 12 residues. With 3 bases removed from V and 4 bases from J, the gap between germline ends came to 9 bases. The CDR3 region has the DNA TGCAGCGTTGATTCGGGGATCTATGGCTACACCTTC. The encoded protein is CSVDSGIYGYTF.

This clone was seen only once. CDR3 region: CASSLLRGYEKLFF. For the CDR3, the DNA is TGTGCCAGCAGCTTGCTGCGGGGGTATGAAAAACTGTTTTTT. The chain is built from TRBV5-8 and TRBJ1-4, with D tentatively TRBD1 (5 bases). V lost 1 base to trimming and J lost 6 bases, with 10 bases between them. This CDR3 region has 14 residues. The germline gives CDR1 SGHTS, CDR2 YDEGEE.

The CDR3 reads CASSQYLGQGSNTDTQYF. As DNA, the CDR3 is TGTGCCAGCAGCCAGTACCTGGGACAGGGGTCTAACACAGATACGCAGTATTTT. This sequence joins TRBV3-1 (or the pseudogene TRBV3-2) and TRBJ2-3; TRBD1 matches 10 bases. With V trimmed by 3 bases and J by 2 bases, 11 bases remained unmatched. Germline lookup yields CDR1 LGHDT and CDR2 YNNKEL (reference sequence). The CDR3 extends over 18 amino acids.

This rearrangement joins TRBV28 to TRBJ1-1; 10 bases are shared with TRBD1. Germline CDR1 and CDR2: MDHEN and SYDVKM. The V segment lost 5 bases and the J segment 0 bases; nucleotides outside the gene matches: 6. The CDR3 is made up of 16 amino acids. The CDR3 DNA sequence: TGTGCCAGCAGTCCTCGGACAGGGGGACTGAACACTGAAGCTTTCTTT. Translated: CASSPRTGGLNTEAFF.

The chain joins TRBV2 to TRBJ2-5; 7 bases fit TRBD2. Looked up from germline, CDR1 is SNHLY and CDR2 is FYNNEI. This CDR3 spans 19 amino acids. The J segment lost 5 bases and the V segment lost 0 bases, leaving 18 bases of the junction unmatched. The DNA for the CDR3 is TGTGCCAGCAGTGAAGCGGATCTCATCCCCGGGAGGAGGTGGGAGACCCAGTACTTC. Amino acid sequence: CASSEADLIPGRRWETQYF.

CDR3 in DNA: TGTGCCAGCAGCAAAGAGGGGGCCTGGACTGAAGCTTTCTTT. Its translation: CASSKEGAWTEAFF. The chain combines TRBV2 with TRBJ1-1; TRBD1 matches at 7 bases. The CDR3 extends over 14 amino acids. Unmatched junction bases numbered 9, after V lost 6 bases and J lost 5 bases. The germline V gene has CDR1 SNHLY and CDR2 FYNNEI.

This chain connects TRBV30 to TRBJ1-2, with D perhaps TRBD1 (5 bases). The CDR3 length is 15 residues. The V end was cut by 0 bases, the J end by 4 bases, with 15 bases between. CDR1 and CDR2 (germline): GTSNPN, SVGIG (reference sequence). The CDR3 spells CAWSVSGFGVYGYTF. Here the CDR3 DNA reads TGTGCCTGGAGTGTTTCAGGGTTTGGGGTCTATGGCTACACCTTC.

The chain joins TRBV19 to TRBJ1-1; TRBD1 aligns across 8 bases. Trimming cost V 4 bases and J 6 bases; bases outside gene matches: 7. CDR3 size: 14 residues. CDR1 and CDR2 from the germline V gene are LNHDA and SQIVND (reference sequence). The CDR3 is CASSTSRGLPEAFF. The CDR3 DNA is TGTGCCAGTAGTACCTCCAGGGGGCTGCCTGAAGCTTTCTTT.

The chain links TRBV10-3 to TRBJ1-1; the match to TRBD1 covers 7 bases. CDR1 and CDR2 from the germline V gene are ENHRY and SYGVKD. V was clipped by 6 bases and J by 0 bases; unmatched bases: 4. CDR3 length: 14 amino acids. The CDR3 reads CAIRPGQLNTEAFF. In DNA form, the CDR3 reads TGTGCCATCAGGCCGGGACAGCTGAACACTGAAGCTTTCTTT.

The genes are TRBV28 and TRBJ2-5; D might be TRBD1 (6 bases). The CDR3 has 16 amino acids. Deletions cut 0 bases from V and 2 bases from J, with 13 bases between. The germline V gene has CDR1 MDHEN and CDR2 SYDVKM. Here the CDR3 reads CASSLWDSQLQETQYF. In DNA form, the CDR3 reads TGTGCCAGCAGTTTATGGGACAGCCAACTACAAGAGACCCAGTACTTC.